Shown below are 3 T cell receptor beta chains from a single sample sequenced in a study of Graves' ophthalmopathy and Graves' hyperthyroidism. RNA transcripts served as template for amplifying TCR beta CDR3 sequences. RT-PCR with HTBI primers came first, then second-round multiplex PCR. Each CDR3 protein is one row after TCRdb ran MiXCR on the multiplex PCR reads. The sample has 450,000 to 600,000 distinct CDR3 sequences, under 40% seen once; the top ten hold roughly 4%. Sequenced input: peripheral blood or thyroid tissue (not recorded which). These receptors all stem from an adult man with Graves' hyperthyroidism.

This clonotype has more than one count but fewer than ten. J is TRBJ1-2 and V is TRBV28; D uncertain. Germline CDR1 reads MDHEN; CDR2 reads SYDVKM. The CDR3 is made up of 14 amino acids. Trimming stripped 9 bases from V and 0 bases from J, with 14 bases between. The CDR3 loop is CASQGYLSNYGYTF. In nucleotides, the CDR3 is TGTGCCAGTCAAGGGTACCTTTCTAACTATGGCTACACCTTC.

This clonotype occurred many times. The V and J genes are TRBV20-1 and TRBJ1-5, with a tentative D call TRBD1 (5 bases). The CDR3 spans 16 residues. Trimming took off 0 bases at V and 1 base at J, with 13 bases between the two ends. From germline, CDR1 is DFQATT and CDR2 SNEGSKA (reference sequence). The chain's CDR3 is CSARDLGAESNQPQHF. CDR3 in DNA: TGCAGTGCTAGAGATCTCGGGGCTGAGAGCAATCAGCCCCAGCATTTT.

This clonotype was counted at least ten times. V gene TRBV11-1 combines with J gene TRBJ1-3; the D gene is possibly TRBD1 (5 bases). Germline-derived CDR1 and CDR2 are SGHAT and FQDESV (reference sequence). CDR3 size: 18 residues. Trimming left V 4 bases short and J 2 bases short, with 21 bases between. The chain's CDR3 is CASSSAGPDQNPGNTIYF. The CDR3 bases are TGTGCCAGCAGCTCGGCGGGGCCTGATCAGAACCCTGGAAACACCATATATTTT. The full variable domain, in which reference TRBV11-1 and TRBJ1-3 provide the parts outside the CDR3, is EAEVAQSPRYKITEKSQAVAFWCDPISGHATLYWYRQILGQGPELLVQFQDESVVDDSQLPKDRFSAERLKGVDSTLKIQPAELGDSAMYLCASSSAGPDQNPGNTIYFGEGSWLTVV.